The T cell receptor beta chain described here comes from a study of CD8 T cells in Susac syndrome. When the RNA was reverse transcribed, random hexamers were used with an input of roughly 0.45 to 1 ug. By means of immunoSEQ multiplex PCR, TCR beta CDR3 spanning 54 Vbeta and 13 Jbeta underwent amplification. TCRdb re-called the immunoSEQ multiplex PCR reads with MiXCR, one entry per CDR3 protein. Seen here are 160,000 or so distinct CDR3 sequences, about 90% observed once, and the top ten hold about 0.073%. V dropped 2 bases and J dropped 0 bases, with 7 bases sitting between them. This CDR3 is built from 15 residues. The V gene's germline CDR1 is SGHTA and CDR2 FQGNSA.

The rearrangement links TRBV7-2 to TRBJ1-4; D is uncertain. This clonotype was sampled from a human donor in good health. Sequencing used CD4+ T cells from PBMCs. Here the CDR3 reads CASSLFRATNEKLFF. The CDR3 DNA is TGTGCCAGCAGCTTATTCCGTGCAACTAATGAAAAACTGTTTTTT.